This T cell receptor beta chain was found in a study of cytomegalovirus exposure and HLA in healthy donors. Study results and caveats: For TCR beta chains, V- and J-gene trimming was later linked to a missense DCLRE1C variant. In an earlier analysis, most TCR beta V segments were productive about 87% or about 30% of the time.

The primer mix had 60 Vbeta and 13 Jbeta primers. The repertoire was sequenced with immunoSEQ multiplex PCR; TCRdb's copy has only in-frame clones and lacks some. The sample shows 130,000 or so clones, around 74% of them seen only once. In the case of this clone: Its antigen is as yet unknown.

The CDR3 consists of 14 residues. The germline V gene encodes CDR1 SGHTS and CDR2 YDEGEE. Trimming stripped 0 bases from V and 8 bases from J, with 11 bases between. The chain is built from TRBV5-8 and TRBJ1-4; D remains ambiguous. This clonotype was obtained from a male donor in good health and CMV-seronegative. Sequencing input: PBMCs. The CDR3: CASSLVGVGEKLFF. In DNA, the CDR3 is TGTGCCAGCAGCTTGGTCGGGGTTGGAGAAAAACTGTTTTTT.